The clone carrying this T cell receptor beta chain is large in the sample. Antigen unknown. CD4+ T cells from unexposed donors were obtained before the COVID-19 pandemic (2011-2018). Isolation of CD4+ T cells took place after about 9 days in culture. These data come from a study of CD4 T cells in relation to SARS-CoV-2 and coronaviruses. About the research overall: Controls used an HIV-1 Nef peptide pool or no peptide.

Whole-study results and caveats: About 64% of donors had memory CD4+ clonotypes crossrecognizing SARS-CoV-2 and common cold coronavirus spike.

Measured with immunoSEQ multiplex PCR; TCRdb has only the in-frame clones, and not every one. The sample includes approximately 20,000 clones, approximately 81% of them seen just once. This TCR came from a human donor in good health. Specimen: CD4+ T cells from PBMCs, cultured in vitro.

CDR3 in DNA: TGTGCCAGCAGTAGACAGTCAGAGAACACTGAAGCTTTCTTT. Its protein product is CASSRQSENTEAFF. This chain joins TRBV6-5 and TRBJ1-1; D might be TRBD1 (5 bases). This CDR3 is built from 14 residues. Germline assignment: CDR1 MNHEY and CDR2 SVGAGI. Trimming pared 5 bases from V and 1 base from J, leaving 11 bases between.